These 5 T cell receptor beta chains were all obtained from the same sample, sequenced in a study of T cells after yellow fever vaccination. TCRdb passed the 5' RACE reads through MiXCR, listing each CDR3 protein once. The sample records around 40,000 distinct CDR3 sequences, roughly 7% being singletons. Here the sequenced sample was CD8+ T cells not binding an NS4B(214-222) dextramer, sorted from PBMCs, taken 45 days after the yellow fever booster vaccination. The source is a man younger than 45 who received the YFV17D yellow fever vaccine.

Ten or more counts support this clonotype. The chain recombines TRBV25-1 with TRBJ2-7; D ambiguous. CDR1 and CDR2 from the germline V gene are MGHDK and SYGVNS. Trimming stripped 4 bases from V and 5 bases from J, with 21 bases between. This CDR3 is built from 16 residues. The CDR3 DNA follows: TGTGCCAGCAGTGGCCATCCCAGCTTCAGGTTCCACGAGCAGTACTTC. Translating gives CASSGHPSFRFHEQYF.

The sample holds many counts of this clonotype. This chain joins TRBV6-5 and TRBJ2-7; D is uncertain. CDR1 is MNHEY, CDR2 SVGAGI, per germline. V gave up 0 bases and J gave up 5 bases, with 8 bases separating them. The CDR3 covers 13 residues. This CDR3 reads CASSYSKFDEQYF. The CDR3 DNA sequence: TGTGCCAGCAGTTACTCGAAATTCGACGAGCAGTACTTC.

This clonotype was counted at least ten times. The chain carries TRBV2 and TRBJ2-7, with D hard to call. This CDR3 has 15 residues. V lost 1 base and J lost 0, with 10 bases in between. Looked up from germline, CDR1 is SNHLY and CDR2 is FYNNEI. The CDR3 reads CASSEGPATSYEQYF. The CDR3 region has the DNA TGTGCCAGCAGTGAAGGGCCGGCGACCTCCTACGAGCAGTACTTC.

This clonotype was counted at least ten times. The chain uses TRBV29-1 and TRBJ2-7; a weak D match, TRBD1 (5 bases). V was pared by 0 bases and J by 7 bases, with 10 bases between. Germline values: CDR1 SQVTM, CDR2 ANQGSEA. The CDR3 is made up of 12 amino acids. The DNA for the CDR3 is TGCAGCGTTGAAGATCTGCAGGGTGAGCAGTACTTC. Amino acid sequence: CSVEDLQGEQYF.

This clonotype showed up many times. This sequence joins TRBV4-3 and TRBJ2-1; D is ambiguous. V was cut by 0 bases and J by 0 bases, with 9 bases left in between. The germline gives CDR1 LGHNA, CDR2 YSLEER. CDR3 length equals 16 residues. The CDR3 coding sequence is TGCGCCAGCAGCCAAGATCAGGCGAGCTCCTACAATGAGCAGTTCTTC. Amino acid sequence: CASSQDQASSYNEQFF.